A single sample gave rise to the 11 T cell receptor beta chains below, sequenced in a study of cytomegalovirus exposure and HLA in healthy donors. The primer mix had 60 Vbeta and 13 Jbeta primers. This table comes from immunoSEQ multiplex PCR, and its TCRdb copy is limited to in-frame clones, with some not included. Among approximately 180,000 clones listed, roughly three quarters were seen once. The sequencing sample was made of PBMCs. The receptors shown here come from a woman aged 50 to 60 in good health and CMV-seronegative.

The chain uses TRBV18 and TRBJ1-5; tentative D call: TRBD1 (6 bases). CDR1 is KGHSH and CDR2 is LQKENI in the germline V gene. V lost 3 bases and J 4 bases, leaving 13 bases between the germline ends. The CDR3 covers 15 residues. The CDR3, as DNA: TGTGCCAGCTCACCGGGAGACAGGCTAAATCAGCCCCAGCATTTT. Protein: CASSPGDRLNQPQHF. Full variable domain (remainder filled in from reference TRBV18 and TRBJ1-5): NAGVMQNPRHLVRRRGQEARLRCSPMKGHSHVYWYRQLPEEGLKFMVYLQKENIIDESGMPKERFSAEFPKEGPSILRIQQVVRGDSAAYFCASSPGDRLNQPQHFGDGTRLSIL.

The chain uses TRBV18 and TRBJ1-1; D gene uncertain. The germline CDR1 and CDR2 sequences are KGHSH and LQKENI. The V end lost 4 bases, the J end lost 0 bases, and 9 bases lay between the germline ends. This CDR3 region has 14 residues. CDR3 DNA: TGTGCCAGCTCACAACAGCTTCTGAACACTGAAGCTTTCTTT. This translates into CASSQQLLNTEAFF.

This clone was observed a single time. V gene TRBV30 combines with J gene TRBJ1-2; 7 bases fit TRBD1. J was trimmed by 0 bases and V by 0 bases; bases with no gene match: 4. Germline CDR1 and CDR2: GTSNPN and SVGIG (reference sequence). The CDR3 sequence is 15 residues long. The CDR3 bases are TGTGCCTGGAGTGTGGGGACAGATGCTAACTATGGCTACACCTTC. Encoded protein: CAWSVGTDANYGYTF.

J is TRBJ2-2 and V is TRBV11-2, with TRBD2 identical over 10 bases. The CDR3 sequence is 17 residues long. The trim removed 3 bases at V and 6 bases at J, leaving 10 bases unmatched. CDR1 and CDR2 (germline): SGHAT, FQNNGV. CDR3 region: CASSFRLLAGYAGELFF. In nucleotides, the CDR3 is TGTGCCAGCAGCTTCAGGTTACTAGCGGGATATGCCGGGGAGCTGTTTTTT. The full variable domain, its missing parts supplied by reference TRBV11-2 and TRBJ2-2, is EAGVAQSPRYKIIEKRQSVAFWCNPISGHATLYWYQQILGQGPKLLIQFQNNGVVDDSQLPKDRFSAERLKGVDSTLKIQPAKLEDSAVYLCASSFRLLAGYAGELFFGEGSRLTVL.

This clone was observed once. This chain joins TRBV7-9 and TRBJ2-1; 7 bases line up with TRBD2. The CDR3 totals 14 residues. V lost 6 bases and J lost 7; bases outside the gene matches: 9. Germline assignment: CDR1 SEHNR and CDR2 FQNEAQ (reference sequence). DNA of the CDR3: TGTGCCAGCAGGCCACTAGCGATTCGGAATGAGCAGTTCTTC. It yields the protein CASRPLAIRNEQFF.

V gene TRBV28 combines with J gene TRBJ2-7; D possibly corresponds to TRBD2 (6 bases). Trimming shortened V by 7 bases and J by 2 bases, and 12 bases separated the two germline ends. CDR3 length equals 13 residues. CDR1 and CDR2 from the germline V gene are MDHEN and SYDVKM. The CDR3 sequence is CASTPGATYEQYF. CDR3 bases: TGTGCCAGCACCCCGGGAGCCACCTACGAGCAGTACTTC.

The rearrangement links TRBV10-3 to TRBJ1-2, with a weak D call TRBD1 (5 bases). V was trimmed by 6 bases and J by 3 bases, leaving 14 bases between them. Per the germline V gene, CDR1 is ENHRY and CDR2 is SYGVKD. The CDR3 is 14 amino acids. In DNA form, the CDR3 reads TGTGCCATCAGCGAGCTGGGGGAGGACTATGGCTACACCTTC. Translated, it gives CAISELGEDYGYTF.

This clone was found once. The chain joins TRBV19 to TRBJ1-1, with unresolved D. This CDR3 contains 15 residues. CDR1 is LNHDA and CDR2 is SQIVND in the germline V gene (reference sequence). V lost 0 bases to trimming and J lost 5 bases, with 13 bases between them. This CDR3 reads CASSIERTGRTEAFF. CDR3 bases: TGTGCCAGTAGTATAGAGAGGACGGGGAGGACTGAAGCTTTCTTT.

The V gene is TRBV9, the J gene TRBJ1-1; tentatively, D is TRBD1 (6 bases). Trimming took 7 bases from V and 6 from J, leaving 22 bases between them. The CDR3 runs 15 residues. CDR1 is SGDLS and CDR2 is YYNGEE in the germline V gene. The CDR3 reads CASAVSHDGTPEAFF. CDR3 DNA: TGTGCCAGCGCAGTCTCTCATGACGGGACACCTGAAGCTTTCTTT.

The rearrangement links TRBV28 to TRBJ2-7; 7 bases line up with TRBD1. From germline, CDR1 is MDHEN and CDR2 SYDVKM. V shed 5 bases and J 4 bases; nucleotides not matched to a gene: 8. There are 14 residues in the CDR3. The CDR3 sequence is CASSTGAKVYEQYF. The CDR3 DNA is TGTGCCAGCAGTACAGGGGCCAAGGTATACGAGCAGTACTTC.

The chain employs TRBV6-6 and TRBJ2-1; 8 nucleotides match TRBD2. The CDR3 length is 13 residues. CDR1 MNHNY and CDR2 SVGAGI come from the germline V gene (reference sequence). Trimming at V came to 4 bases and at J to 9 bases, leaving 5 bases not matched to a gene. The CDR3 coding sequence is TGTGCCAGCAGTTTCAGCGGGGGCGGTGAGCAGTTCTTC. Amino acid sequence: CASSFSGGGEQFF.